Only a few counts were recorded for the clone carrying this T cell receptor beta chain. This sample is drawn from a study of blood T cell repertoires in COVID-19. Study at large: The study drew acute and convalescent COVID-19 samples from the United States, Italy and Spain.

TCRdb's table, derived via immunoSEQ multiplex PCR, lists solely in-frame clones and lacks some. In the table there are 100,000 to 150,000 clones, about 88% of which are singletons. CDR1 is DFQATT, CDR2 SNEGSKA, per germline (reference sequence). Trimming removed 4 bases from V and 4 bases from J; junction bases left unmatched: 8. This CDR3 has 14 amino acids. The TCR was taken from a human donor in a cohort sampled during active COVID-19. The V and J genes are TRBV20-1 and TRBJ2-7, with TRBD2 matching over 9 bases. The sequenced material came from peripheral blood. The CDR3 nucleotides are TGCAGTGCTACTGAAGCGGGGGGTCTGTACGAGCAGTACTTC. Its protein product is CSATEAGGLYEQYF.